This passage covers 17 T cell receptor beta chains from one sample sequenced in a study of T cells in localized non-small cell lung cancer. Using immunoSEQ multiplex PCR, the repertoire was profiled, and TCRdb retains in-frame clones only, with some absent. The repertoire holds about 2,000 clones, roughly 26% seen once, with about a sixth in the top ten. Sequencing was performed on normal lung tissue next to the tumor, taken before any cancer treatment. The receptor set was obtained from a woman aged 40-69 years with stage I lung adenocarcinoma.

This clone has more than one count but fewer than ten. The chain employs TRBV9 and TRBJ2-5; D may be TRBD1 (6 bases). Germline values: CDR1 SGDLS, CDR2 YYNGEE. CDR3 length: 13 residues. The V end lost 7 bases, the J end lost 3 bases, and 13 bases lay between the germline ends. The CDR3 DNA is TGTGCCAGCTGGACAGATGACAAAGAGACCCAGTACTTC. It specifies CASWTDDKETQYF.

This chain links TRBV5-1 with TRBJ1-4; D gene uncertain. V was trimmed by 5 bases and J by 5 bases, leaving 13 bases between them. CDR3 length equals 14 residues. Germline CDR1 and CDR2: SGHRS and YFSETQ. DNA of the CDR3: TGCGCCAGCAGGAGTGAGCCTCTGAATGAAAAACTGTTTTTT. It is translated as CASRSEPLNEKLFF.

This clone came up a few times. Written as DNA, the CDR3 is TGTGCCAGCAGCTCGCCTTTCCCAGGGGACTCACCCCTCCACTTT. It codes for CASSSPFPGDSPLHF. The V gene is TRBV11-3, the J gene TRBJ1-6; D is perhaps TRBD1 (6 bases). Germline V gives CDR1 SGHNT, CDR2 YENEEA. The CDR3 consists of 15 residues. Trimming cost V 4 bases and J 10 bases, with 17 bases left between them. Complete variable domain (other parts from reference TRBV11-3 and TRBJ1-6): EAGVVQSPRYKIIEKKQPVAFWCNPISGHNTLYWYLQNLGQGPELLIRYENEEAVDDSQLPKDRFSAERLKGVDSTLKIQPAELGDSAVYLCASSSPFPGDSPLHFGNGTRLTVT.

This clone was observed a single time. The V and J genes are TRBV29-1 and TRBJ1-1; 7 bases map to TRBD1. Germline CDR1 reads SQVTM; CDR2 reads ANQGSEA. With 6 bases clipped from V and 3 bases from J, the junction kept 4 bases outside the gene matches. This CDR3 comprises 12 residues. CDR3 nucleotide sequence: TGCAGCGTGGCACAGGGGTACACTGAAGCTTTCTTT. Encoded protein: CSVAQGYTEAFF.

This clone was detected only a few times. The chain employs TRBV6-8 and TRBJ2-1, with D possibly TRBD1 on 5 matching bases. The CDR3 is made up of 13 amino acids. In germline, CDR1 is MNHGY, CDR2 SAAAGT. V dropped 8 bases and J dropped 1 base, with 9 bases sitting between them. The CDR3 DNA reads as TGTGCCAGCTATTCAGGGTCCTACAATGAGCAGTTCTTC. It is translated as CASYSGSYNEQFF.

The chain combines TRBV29-1 with TRBJ1-4; TRBD1 might be the D (6 bases). The CDR3 contains 14 residues. From germline, CDR1 is SQVTM and CDR2 ANQGSEA. V lost 4 bases and J lost 4, with 13 bases in between. This chain's CDR3 is CSVATGGYNEKLFF. The CDR3 coding sequence is TGCAGCGTTGCGACAGGCGGTTATAATGAAAAACTGTTTTTT.

The sample holds a few counts of this clone. This sequence joins TRBV11-3 and TRBJ1-1; the D gene is possibly TRBD1 (5 bases). The CDR3 contains 15 residues. Trimming removed 5 bases at V and 5 bases at J, with 18 bases between. Germline lookup yields CDR1 SGHNT and CDR2 YENEEA. The CDR3 protein is CASSPEEGRRTEAFF. The CDR3 nucleotides are TGTGCCAGCAGCCCTGAGGAGGGGCGGAGGACTGAAGCTTTCTTT.

This clone was seen a few times. V usage is TRBV6-8 and J usage is TRBJ2-7; 11 bases line up with TRBD1. CDR1 and CDR2 (germline): MNHGY, SAAAGT. V was pared by 5 bases and J by 3 bases, with 3 bases of the junction left unmatched. This CDR3 comprises 14 residues. The CDR3 DNA is TGTGCCAGCAGTCTTGGGACAGGGGGCTACGAGCAGTACTTC. Protein product: CASSLGTGGYEQYF.

This chain connects TRBV6-8 to TRBJ2-1; 10 bases map to TRBD2. With V trimmed by 6 bases and J by 7 bases, 9 bases remained unmatched. The CDR3 sequence is 15 residues long. Germline CDR1 and CDR2: MNHGY and SAAAGT. DNA of the CDR3: TGTGCCAGCAGGGGAAGCGGGGGGGCGCGGAATGAGCAGTTCTTC. Translated: CASRGSGGARNEQFF.

The chain is built from TRBV11-3 and TRBJ2-1; D uncertain. Trimming removed 5 bases from V and 4 bases from J, with 12 bases in between. This CDR3 spans 14 amino acids. CDR1 is SGHNT and CDR2 is YENEEA in the germline V gene. Written as DNA, the CDR3 is TGTGCCAGCAGCGTCTCAGGATCATACAATGAGCAGTTCTTC. Amino acid sequence: CASSVSGSYNEQFF.

The rearrangement links TRBV5-1 to TRBJ1-2; D uncertain. The V and J ends lost 1 base and 5 bases respectively, with 15 bases between them. Germline V gene data show CDR1 as SGHRS and CDR2 as YFSETQ. This CDR3 is built from 15 residues. CDR3 protein: CASSLWNTDAYGYTF. DNA for the CDR3: TGCGCCAGCAGCTTGTGGAATACAGACGCTTATGGCTACACCTTC.

This clone was observed a few times. This chain joins TRBV11-3 and TRBJ2-2; D may correspond to TRBD1 or TRBD2 (6 bases each). Trimming took off 2 bases at V and 4 bases at J, with 14 bases between the two ends. The CDR3 is 16 amino acids. Per the germline V gene, CDR1 is SGHNT and CDR2 is YENEEA. CDR3: CASSLLPGALTGELFF. The CDR3 DNA follows: TGTGCCAGCAGCTTACTCCCGGGGGCTCTCACCGGGGAGCTGTTTTTT.

This clone was found a few times. This chain uses TRBV6-8 with TRBJ2-1, with D uncertain. This CDR3 region has 15 residues. Trimming pared 8 bases from V and 5 bases from J, leaving 19 bases between. CDR1 MNHGY and CDR2 SAAAGT come from the germline V gene. The CDR3 loop is CASLLTPSTNNEQFF. The CDR3 DNA sequence: TGTGCCAGCCTTTTGACACCATCTACGAACAATGAGCAGTTCTTC.

The V and J genes are TRBV14 and TRBJ1-1; unclear D gene. This CDR3 region has 12 residues. Per germline, CDR1 SGHDN and CDR2 FVKESK. V was shortened by 6 bases and J by 9 bases, with 14 bases between the two germline ends. In DNA, the CDR3 is TGTGCCAGCAGTGAGGGAGTAGAAAAAGCTTTCTTT. It yields the protein CASSEGVEKAFF.

This clone was observed a few times. V gene TRBV7-5 combines with J gene TRBJ2-5; TRBD2, the D gene given by the table, was not confirmed from the DNA. TRBV7-5 is listed as a pseudogene. This CDR3 has 17 residues. CDR3 coding DNA: TGTGCCAGCAGCTTAGACCCGCGGGGGGACGCCCAAGAGACCCAGTACTTC. It yields the protein CASSLDPRGDAQETQYF.

The V call is TRBV18, the J call TRBJ2-2; TRBD1 might be the D (5 bases). This CDR3 region has 15 residues. Germline V gene sequence: CDR1 KGHSH, CDR2 LQKENI. V was shortened by 1 base and J by 2 bases, with 8 bases between the two germline ends. The CDR3 DNA is TGTGCCAGCTCACCACTGGACACCAACACCGGGGAGCTGTTTTTT. Encoded protein: CASSPLDTNTGELFF. The whole variable domain, remainder taken from reference TRBV18 and TRBJ2-2, is NAGVMQNPRHLVRRRGQEARLRCSPMKGHSHVYWYRQLPEEGLKFMVYLQKENIIDESGMPKERFSAEFPKEGPSILRIQQVVRGDSAAYFCASSPLDTNTGELFFGEGSRLTVL.

This clone turned up a few times. The V gene is TRBV2, the J gene TRBJ2-1; 12 nucleotides line up with TRBD2. V shed 6 bases, J shed 8 bases, and the junction held 8 bases outside the gene matches. The CDR3 consists of 15 residues. In germline, CDR1 is SNHLY, CDR2 FYNNEI. The CDR3 loop is CASSWLAGGEYEQFF. The CDR3 DNA reads TGTGCCAGCAGCTGGCTAGCGGGGGGGGAATATGAGCAGTTCTTC.